Below are 20 T cell receptor beta chains sequenced from a single sample in a study of blood T cells in healthy people across ages. A second PCR, run for roughly 7 to 12 cycles, used a sample-barcoded 5' primer plus a J-beta primer mix. TCRdb reprocessed the 5' RACE reads with MiXCR, giving one entry per CDR3 protein. The sample consists of hundreds of thousands of distinct CDR3 sequences, around 42% of them appearing once. Sequenced sample: blood. The receptors were sampled from a man aged 55 to 70 in good health.

The J gene is TRBJ2-7, the V gene TRBV20-1, with 9 bases matching TRBD2. The ends lost 1 base at V and 7 bases at J; junction bases unmatched: 11. The germline V gene encodes CDR1 DFQATT and CDR2 SNEGSKA (reference sequence). This CDR3 contains 15 residues. The CDR3, as DNA: TGCAGTGCTAGAGCCGGCCAAGGGCTAGCGGGGGAGCAGTACTTC. Translated: CSARAGQGLAGEQYF.

This clonotype was found a few times. The chain links TRBV10-3 to TRBJ2-7, with a weak D call TRBD1 (6 bases). Trimming cost V 6 bases and J 2 bases, with 11 bases left between them. This CDR3 is 13 amino acids long. CDR1 and CDR2 (germline): ENHRY, SYGVKD. The chain's CDR3 is CAISLGQTYEQYF. The CDR3 DNA reads TGTGCCATCAGCCTTGGACAGACCTACGAGCAGTACTTC.

CDR3: CASSFRTKPFEQYF. CDR3 sequence (DNA): TGTGCCAGCAGTTTTCGGACTAAGCCATTCGAGCAGTACTTC. This chain uses TRBV7-8 with TRBJ2-5; possible D gene TRBD2, 6 bases. TRBJ2-7 explains the end of the DNA better; the J call may be wrong. The CDR3 consists of 14 residues. Germline values: CDR1 SGHVS, CDR2 FQNEAQ.

The V and J genes are TRBV7-3 and TRBJ2-7, with D tentatively TRBD1 or TRBD2 (6 bases each). CDR1 and CDR2 from the germline V gene are SGHTA and FQGTGA. The CDR3 sequence is 15 residues long. V was trimmed by 2 bases and J by 5 bases, leaving 16 bases between them. The CDR3 loop is CASSLRPGEVNEQYF. DNA of the CDR3: TGTGCCAGCAGCTTACGTCCAGGGGAGGTCAACGAGCAGTACTTC.

J is TRBJ1-1 and V is TRBV20-1; 7 bases match TRBD1. The CDR3 is 14 amino acids. Trimming at V came to 6 bases and at J to 1 base, leaving 8 bases not matched to a gene. Germline-derived CDR1 and CDR2 are DFQATT and SNEGSKA (reference sequence). CDR3 DNA: TGCAGTGCCCGGGACAGCGGCAGGAACACTGAAGCTTTCTTT. As protein: CSARDSGRNTEAFF.

The sample holds many counts of this clonotype. The chain joins TRBV29-1 to TRBJ2-7, with no clear D. Germline-derived CDR1 and CDR2 are SQVTM and ANQGSEA. The CDR3 is 13 residues long. Between the trimmed V and J ends, which lost 0 bases and 0 bases, there was a span of 6 bases. In DNA, the CDR3 is TGCAGCGTTGAAGAACAGAACTCCTACGAGCAGTACTTC. Amino acid sequence: CSVEEQNSYEQYF.

The rearrangement uses TRBV20-1 and TRBJ2-4; D is possibly TRBD1 (5 bases). V lost 0 bases to trimming and J lost 2 bases, with 17 bases between them. The CDR3 sequence is 17 residues long. Germline V CDR1 and CDR2: DFQATT, SNEGSKA (reference sequence). CDR3 protein: CSARDFKTRGSKNIQYF. CDR3 in DNA: TGCAGTGCTAGAGATTTCAAGACAAGGGGTTCCAAAAACATTCAGTACTTC.

This clonotype was observed a few times. This chain links TRBV7-3 with TRBJ2-3, with 9 positions matching TRBD1. The CDR3 is 17 residues long. CDR1 is SGHTA and CDR2 is FQGTGA in the germline V gene. Germline trimming cut 4 bases from V and 3 bases from J; bases unmatched to any gene: 11. CDR3 loop: CASSSPEPGQGTDTQYF. CDR3 coding DNA: TGTGCCAGCAGCTCACCTGAACCGGGACAGGGAACAGATACGCAGTATTTT.

The chain carries TRBV7-6 and TRBJ2-7, with 7 bases identical to TRBD2. The end of the DNA is better explained by TRBJ2-5, so the J call may be wrong. CDR1 is SGHVS and CDR2 is FNYEAQ in the germline V gene. The CDR3 is 17 amino acids. The DNA of the CDR3 is TGTGCCAGCAGCCCCGGGGGGTTTTCGGAGGCCAAGAAGACCCAGTACTTC. Translating it yields CASSPGGFSEAKKTQYF.

At least ten counts were recorded for this clonotype. V usage is TRBV6-2 or TRBV6-3 and J usage is TRBJ1-2, with D perhaps matching TRBD1 (6 bases). Germline V gene data show CDR1 as MNHEY and CDR2 as SVGEGT. The V end was cut by 7 bases, the J end by 3 bases, with 15 bases between. The CDR3 has 14 residues. The CDR3 here is CASTGRQEYYGYTF. In nucleotides, the CDR3 is TGTGCCAGCACGGGTCGACAGGAGTACTATGGCTACACCTTC.

This clonotype was found a few times. The V and J genes are TRBV5-5 and TRBJ1-5; D is possibly TRBD1 (5 bases). CDR1 is SGHKS and CDR2 is YYEKEE in the germline V gene (reference sequence). The V end was cut by 1 base, the J end by 0 bases, with 11 bases between. The CDR3 runs to 16 residues. CDR3 coding DNA: TGTGCCAGCAGCTTGAGCCCGGACACTAGCAATCAGCCCCAGCATTTT. Protein: CASSLSPDTSNQPQHF.

V and J are TRBV20-1 and TRBJ1-1; D gene uncertain. The V end was cut by 0 bases, the J end by 10 bases, with 15 bases between. From germline, CDR1 is DFQATT and CDR2 SNEGSKA (reference sequence). The CDR3 totals 13 residues. CDR3 nucleotide sequence: TGCAGTGCTAGAGATCCGAAGGGAAAAGGAGCTTTCTTT. Amino acids: CSARDPKGKGAFF.

This chain uses TRBV6-6 with TRBJ2-1; the D gene is possibly TRBD2 (5 bases). CDR1 and CDR2 from the germline V gene are MNHNY and SVGAGI (reference sequence). The CDR3 is 14 amino acids. Trimming stripped 2 bases from V and 8 bases from J, with 13 bases between. This CDR3 reads CASSYAAGNDEQFF. CDR3 DNA sequence: TGTGCCAGCAGTTACGCAGCCGGGAACGATGAGCAGTTCTTC.

The chain employs TRBV2 and TRBJ2-4, with 12 bases lining up with TRBD2. The closer fit of TRBJ2-5 to the DNA end suggests the J call may be wrong. This CDR3 contains 15 residues. Germline V CDR1 and CDR2: SNHLY, FYNNEI. The CDR3 spells CASSVLAGGRETQYF. For the CDR3, the DNA is TGTGCCAGCAGTGTCCTAGCGGGGGGGCGAGAGACCCAGTACTTC.

There are a few counts of this clonotype. The genes are TRBV7-2 and TRBJ2-1, with 9 bases lining up with TRBD1. V lost 5 bases, J lost 6 bases, and 8 bases stayed unmatched. This CDR3 is built from 15 residues. CDR1 is SGHTA and CDR2 is FQGNSA in the germline V gene. The CDR3 loop reads CASSTQGAPFNEQFF. CDR3 in DNA: TGTGCCAGCAGCACACAGGGGGCGCCTTTCAATGAGCAGTTCTTC.

There are a few counts of this clonotype. The V call is TRBV10-3, the J call TRBJ1-5; 7 bases map to TRBD1. CDR1 and CDR2 from the germline V gene are ENHRY and SYGVKD. The CDR3 consists of 16 residues. V shed 0 bases, J shed 5 bases, and the junction held 7 bases outside the gene matches. In nucleotides, the CDR3 is TGTGCCATCAGTGAGTCGGTGAAGGGGGCTGATCAGCCCCAGCATTTT. This encodes CAISESVKGADQPQHF.

Turning to this clonotype: The junction does not match germline at one end; this may be a read error. This chain uses TRBV4-1 with TRBJ2-1; D remains ambiguous. The germline CDR1 and CDR2 sequences are MGHRA and YSYEKL. This CDR3 is built from 16 residues. The CDR3 here is CASSQDPTFMRKTQFF. For the CDR3, the DNA is TGCGCCAGCAGTCAAGATCCCACCTTTATGCGGAAGACCCAGTTCTTC.

The gene calls are TRBV24-1 and TRBJ1-2; D is possibly TRBD1 (6 bases). CDR1 is KGHDR, CDR2 SFDVKD, per germline. This CDR3 spans 18 amino acids. Trimming cost V 7 bases and J 3 bases, with 26 bases left between them. The CDR3 is CATRNVRPTSGADYGYTF. The CDR3, as DNA: TGTGCCACCAGAAACGTTCGCCCTACTTCAGGGGCGGACTATGGCTACACCTTC.

V usage is TRBV10-3 and J usage is TRBJ2-6; possibly TRBD2 for D (5 bases). V gave up 0 bases and J gave up 0 bases, with 6 bases separating them. The CDR3 is made up of 16 amino acids. Germline V gene sequence: CDR1 ENHRY, CDR2 SYGVKD. The CDR3 region has the DNA TGTGCCATCAGTGAGTCAAGCGGCTCTGGGGCCAACGTCCTGACTTTC. Residues: CAISESSGSGANVLTF.

The chain employs TRBV21-1 and TRBJ2-4; the D call in the table, TRBD2, was not verified against the DNA. Matching the DNA end better, TRBJ2-7 makes the J call doubtful. TRBV21-1 constitutes a pseudogene. The CDR3 is made up of 14 amino acids. This CDR3 is CASSNDTRGSEQYF. The CDR3 DNA sequence: TGTGCCAGCAGCAACGACACCCGGGGTAGCGAGCAGTACTTC.